This TCR beta chain was captured in a study of blood T cell repertoires in COVID-19. V trimming: 6 bases; J trimming: 11 bases; junction bases outside the gene matches: 9. This CDR3 is built from 12 residues. This table comes from immunoSEQ multiplex PCR, and its TCRdb copy is limited to in-frame clones, with some not included. Seen here are some 320,000 clones, around nine tenths observed once, and the top ten hold 2.6%. The rearrangement uses TRBV12-3 or TRBV12-4 and TRBJ2-7; 8 bases line up with TRBD1. The material sequenced was PBMCs or T cells enriched from blood (not recorded which). This receptor was identified in a man aged 60-69 years who had recovered from COVID-19. The CDR3 sequence is CASSPPDRVEYF. For the CDR3, the DNA is TGTGCCAGCAGCCCCCCGGACAGGGTTGAGTACTTC.